A selection of T cell receptor beta chains follows, all from one sample in a study of control samples from healthy donors and cancer patients. Using immunoSEQ multiplex PCR, the repertoire was profiled, and TCRdb retains in-frame clones only, with some absent. This repertoire shows around 82,000 clones, around 87% found once; its top ten account for around 18%. Sequences were obtained from blood. Receptors originate from a man aged 50 or older in good health. Both conserved end residues are part of each CDR3. The D gene is left open where the match is weak. Only part of the rows carry a size: once, few, many, or a class if the clone is expanded.

D gene,J gene,V gene,clone size,CDR3 protein,CDR3 DNA
-,TRBJ1-1,TRBV28,-,CASSSPHGTENTEAFF,TGTGCCAGCAGTTCGCCACACGGGACGGAGAACACTGAAGCTTTCTTT
-,TRBJ1-2,TRBV11-2,-,CASSTQLQGGGYTF,TGTGCCAGCAGCACCCAGTTACAGGGAGGAGGCTACACCTTC
TRBD1,TRBJ2-7,TRBV24-1,-,CATSDRETGDHEQYF,TGTGCCACCAGTGATCGGGAAACAGGGGACCACGAGCAGTACTTC
-,TRBJ1-2,TRBV5-1,-,CASSPPRGGGDGYTF,TGCGCCAGCAGCCCCCCGAGGGGCGGAGGTGATGGCTACACCTTC
TRBD1,TRBJ1-1,TRBV10-3,-,CAIRGGQPHTEAFF,TGTGCCATCAGGGGGGGACAGCCGCACACTGAAGCTTTCTTT
-,TRBJ2-3,TRBV12-3/TRBV12-4,-,CASSLGSGQYF,TGTGCCAGCAGTTTAGGTAGCGGGCAGTATTTT
-,TRBJ2-1,TRBV19,-,CASSSISSDLDEQFF,TGTGCCAGTAGTAGTATCTCCTCCGATTTGGATGAGCAGTTCTTC
TRBD1,TRBJ1-4,TRBV28,-,CASSSGQIEKLFF,TGTGCCAGCAGTTCGGGACAGATTGAAAAACTGTTTTTT
-,TRBJ1-2,TRBV6-5,-,CASSYDTLYGYTF,TGTGCCAGCAGTTACGACACCCTCTATGGCTACACCTTC
-,TRBJ1-1,TRBV27,-,CASSRGTPSARVTEAFF,TGTGCCAGCAGCCGTGGGACACCTTCGGCAAGGGTAACTGAAGCTTTCTTT
-,TRBJ1-6,TRBV4-3,-,CASSQALGGTNSPLHF,TGCGCCAGCAGCCAGGCCTTAGGGGGGACCAATTCACCCCTCCACTTT
TRBD1,TRBJ1-4,TRBV3-1/TRBV3-2,-,CASSRDREKLFF,TGTGCCAGCAGCCGGGACAGAGAAAAACTGTTTTTT
TRBD1,TRBJ1-5,TRBV12-3/TRBV12-4,-,CASSPGQGQPQHF,TGTGCCAGCAGCCCGGGACAGGGCCAGCCCCAGCATTTT
TRBD1,TRBJ1-2,TRBV2,-,CASSEAGQGAYGYTF,TGTGCCAGCAGTGAAGCGGGACAGGGGGCCTATGGCTACACCTTC
-,TRBJ1-4,TRBV5-1,once,CASSPDTTNEKLFF,TGCGCCAGCAGCCCGGACACAACTAATGAAAAACTGTTTTTT
-,TRBJ2-3,TRBV29-1,-,CSVASGSTDTQYF,TGCAGCGTTGCAAGCGGGAGCACAGATACGCAGTATTTT
-,TRBJ1-1,TRBV5-1,-,CASSLQGSLTEAFF,TGCGCCAGCAGCCTCCAGGGGTCCCTCACTGAAGCTTTCTTT
-,TRBJ2-3,TRBV5-4,once,CASSLAKAITDTQYF,TGTGCCAGCAGCTTGGCCAAGGCTATCACAGATACGCAGTATTTT
-,TRBJ2-1,TRBV29-1,-,CSGTGTPNEQFF,TGCAGCGGAACCGGGACCCCCAATGAGCAGTTCTTC
-,TRBJ1-5,TRBV28,-,CASSPRRSNQPQHF,TGTGCCAGCAGCCCTCGCAGGAGCAATCAGCCCCAGCATTTT
-,TRBJ1-3,TRBV10-3,once,CAISPGDITGNTIYF,TGTGCCATCAGTCCCGGGGACATCACTGGAAACACCATATATTTT
-,TRBJ2-2,TRBV9,-,CASSVGPDGTGELFF,TGTGCCAGCAGCGTAGGGCCGGACGGCACCGGGGAGCTGTTTTTT
TRBD1,TRBJ2-7,TRBV29-1,-,CSVEALTGTEQYF,TGCAGCGTTGAGGCCCTGACAGGGACCGAGCAGTACTTC
-,TRBJ2-1,TRBV12-2,-,CASRTPTKASGRTNEQFF,TGTGCAAGTCGCACGCCCACTAAGGCTAGCGGGAGAACCAATGAGCAGTTCTTC
-,TRBJ1-6,TRBV5-1,-,CASSLQVDSNSPLHF,TGCGCCAGCAGCTTGCAGGTCGACTCGAATTCACCCCTCCACTTT
TRBD2,TRBJ2-7,TRBV4-3,-,CASSQGPGREIYEQYF,TGCGCCAGCAGCCAAGGTCCGGGGAGGGAAATCTACGAGCAGTACTTC
TRBD2,TRBJ2-1,TRBV2,-,CASRGLAGEQFF,TGTGCCAGCAGAGGACTAGCGGGTGAGCAGTTCTTC
-,TRBJ1-2,TRBV6-6,-,CASRARDPDYGYTF,TGTGCCAGCAGAGCCCGGGACCCAGACTATGGCTACACCTTC
-,TRBJ1-1,TRBV20-1,-,CSARKSTEAFF,TGCAGTGCTAGAAAGAGCACTGAAGCTTTCTTT
-,TRBJ2-5,TRBV12-3/TRBV12-4,-,CASSFRRMETQYF,TGTGCCAGCAGTTTTCGAAGGATGGAGACCCAGTACTTC
-,TRBJ2-3,TRBV7-6,once,CASSFQVHSSTDTQYF,TGTGCCAGCAGCTTTCAGGTCCACAGCTCCACAGATACGCAGTATTTT
-,TRBJ1-2,TRBV19,-,CASSIDHRNYGYTF,TGTGCCAGTAGTATAGACCACAGAAACTATGGCTACACCTTC
-,TRBJ1-1,TRBV7-8,-,CASSLGVGTEAFF,TGTGCCAGCAGCCTAGGAGTTGGGACTGAAGCTTTCTTT
-,TRBJ1-1,TRBV4-1,-,CASSQPDGGGNTEAFF,TGCGCCAGCAGCCAGCCGGATGGGGGTGGGAACACTGAAGCTTTCTTT
TRBD1,TRBJ1-2,TRBV28,-,CASSHGRTGDYGYTF,TGTGCCAGCAGCCACGGAAGGACAGGGGACTATGGCTACACCTTC
-,TRBJ1-2,TRBV19,-,CASSFGMLGYGYTF,TGTGCCAGTAGTTTTGGGATGTTAGGCTATGGCTACACCTTC
-,TRBJ2-7,TRBV5-6,-,CASSLVVAGEQYF,TGTGCCAGCAGCTTGGTTGTGGCGGGAGAGCAGTACTTC
-,TRBJ2-1,TRBV30,-,CAWSSHSGLRNNEQFF,TGTGCCTGGAGTTCCCACTCCGGGCTTAGAAACAATGAGCAGTTCTTC
-,TRBJ2-3,TRBV15,-,CATSNGGGDTQYF,TGTGCCACCAGTAATGGGGGTGGGGATACGCAGTATTTT
TRBD2,TRBJ2-7,TRBV4-1,once,CASSQVTSGSHYEQYF,TGCGCCAGCAGCCAAGTAACTAGCGGGAGTCACTACGAGCAGTACTTC
TRBD2,TRBJ2-7,TRBV5-4,-,CASSLGAQREVYEQYF,TGTGCCAGCAGCTTGGGGGCACAGCGGGAGGTTTACGAGCAGTACTTC
-,TRBJ2-7,TRBV7-9,-,CASSLGTVYEQYF,TGTGCCAGCAGCTTAGGGACAGTCTACGAGCAGTACTTC